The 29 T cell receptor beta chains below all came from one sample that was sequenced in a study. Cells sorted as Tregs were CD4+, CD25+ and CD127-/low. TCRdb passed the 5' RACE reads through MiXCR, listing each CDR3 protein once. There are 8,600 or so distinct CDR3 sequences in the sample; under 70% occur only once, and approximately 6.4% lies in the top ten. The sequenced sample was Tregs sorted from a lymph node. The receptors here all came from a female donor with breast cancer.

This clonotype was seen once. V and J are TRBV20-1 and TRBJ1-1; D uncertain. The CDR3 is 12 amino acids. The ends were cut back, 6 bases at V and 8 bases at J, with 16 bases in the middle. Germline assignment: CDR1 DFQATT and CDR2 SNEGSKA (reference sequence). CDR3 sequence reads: CSANTFRPEAFF. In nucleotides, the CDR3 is TGCAGTGCAAACACTTTCAGGCCAGAAGCTTTCTTT.

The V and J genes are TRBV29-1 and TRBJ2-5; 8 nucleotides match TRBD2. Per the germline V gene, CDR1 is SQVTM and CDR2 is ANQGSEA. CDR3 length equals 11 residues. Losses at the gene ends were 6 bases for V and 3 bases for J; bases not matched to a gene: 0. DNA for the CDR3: TGCAGCGTAGCGGGAGAAGAGACCCAGTACTTC. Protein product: CSVAGEETQYF.

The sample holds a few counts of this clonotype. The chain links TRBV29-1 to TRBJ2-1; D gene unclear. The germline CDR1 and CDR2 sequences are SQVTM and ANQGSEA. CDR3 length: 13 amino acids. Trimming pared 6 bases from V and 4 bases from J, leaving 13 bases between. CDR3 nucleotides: TGCAGCGTCGGCGTAGGATCATACAATGAGCAGTTCTTC. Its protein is CSVGVGSYNEQFF.

In DNA, the CDR3 is TGTGCCAGCAGCTTAAGGTCGCGGGGCTACAATGAGCAGTTCTTC. Translation gives CASSLRSRGYNEQFF. The chain employs TRBV7-3 and TRBJ2-1; TRBD2 might be the D (6 bases). The V gene lost 1 base and the J gene lost 3 bases, with 10 bases spanning the gap. This CDR3 spans 15 amino acids. CDR1 and CDR2 (germline): SGHTA, FQGTGA. Full variable domain (missing parts from reference TRBV7-3 and TRBJ2-1): GAGVSQTPSNKVTEKGKYVELRCDPISGHTALYWYRQSLGQGPEFLIYFQGTGAADDSGLPNDRFFAVRPEGSVSTLKIQRTERGDSAVYLCASSLRSRGYNEQFFGPGTRLTVL.

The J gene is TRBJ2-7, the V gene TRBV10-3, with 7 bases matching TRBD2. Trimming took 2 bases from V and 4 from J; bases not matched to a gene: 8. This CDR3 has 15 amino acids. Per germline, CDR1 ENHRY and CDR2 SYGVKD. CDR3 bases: TGTGCCATCAGTGAGGGCGGGAGCCCCTCTTACGAGCAGTACTTC. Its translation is CAISEGGSPSYEQYF.

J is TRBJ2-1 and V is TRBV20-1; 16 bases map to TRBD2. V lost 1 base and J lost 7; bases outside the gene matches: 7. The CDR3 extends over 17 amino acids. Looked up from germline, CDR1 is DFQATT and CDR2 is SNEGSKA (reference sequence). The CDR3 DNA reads TGCAGTGCTAGAGGGGGACTAGCGGGAGGGCCGAGAAATGAGCAGTTCTTC. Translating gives CSARGGLAGGPRNEQFF.

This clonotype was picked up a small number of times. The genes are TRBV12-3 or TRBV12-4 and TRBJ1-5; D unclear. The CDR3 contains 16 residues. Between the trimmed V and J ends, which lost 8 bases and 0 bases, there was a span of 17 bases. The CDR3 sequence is CASQPTGSFSNQPQHF. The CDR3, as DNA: TGTGCCAGCCAGCCGACGGGGTCTTTTAGCAATCAGCCCCAGCATTTT.

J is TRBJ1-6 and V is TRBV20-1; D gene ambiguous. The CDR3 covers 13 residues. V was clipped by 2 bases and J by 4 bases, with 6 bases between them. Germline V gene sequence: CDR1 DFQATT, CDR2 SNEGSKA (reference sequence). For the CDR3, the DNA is TGCAGTGCTAGAAGTCTGTATAATTCACCCCTCCACTTT. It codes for CSARSLYNSPLHF.

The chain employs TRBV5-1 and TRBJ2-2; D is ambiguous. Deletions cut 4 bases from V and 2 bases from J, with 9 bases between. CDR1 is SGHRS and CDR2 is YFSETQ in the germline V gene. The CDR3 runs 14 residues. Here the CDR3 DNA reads TGCGCCAGCAGCCGGGCCCAAAACACCGGGGAGCTGTTTTTT. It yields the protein CASSRAQNTGELFF.

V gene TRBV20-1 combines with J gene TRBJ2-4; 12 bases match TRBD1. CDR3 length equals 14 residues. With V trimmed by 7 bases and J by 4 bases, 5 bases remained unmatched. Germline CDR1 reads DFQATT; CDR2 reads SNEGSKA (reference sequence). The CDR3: CSGRGQGAKNIQYF. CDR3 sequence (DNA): TGCAGTGGTAGGGGACAGGGGGCTAAAAACATTCAGTACTTC.

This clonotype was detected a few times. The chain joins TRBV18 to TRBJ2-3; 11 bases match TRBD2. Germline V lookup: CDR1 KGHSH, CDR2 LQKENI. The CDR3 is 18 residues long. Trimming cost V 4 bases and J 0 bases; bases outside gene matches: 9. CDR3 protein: CASSLASGRLSSTDTQYF. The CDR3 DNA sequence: TGTGCCAGCTCACTGGCTAGCGGGAGGCTCTCTAGCACAGATACGCAGTATTTT.

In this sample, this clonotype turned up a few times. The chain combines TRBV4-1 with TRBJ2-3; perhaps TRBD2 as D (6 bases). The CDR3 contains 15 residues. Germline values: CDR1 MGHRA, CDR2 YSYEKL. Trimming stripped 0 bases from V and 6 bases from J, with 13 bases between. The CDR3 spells CASSQDRGSVDTQYF. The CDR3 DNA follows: TGCGCCAGCAGCCAAGATCGGGGGTCTGTGGATACGCAGTATTTT.

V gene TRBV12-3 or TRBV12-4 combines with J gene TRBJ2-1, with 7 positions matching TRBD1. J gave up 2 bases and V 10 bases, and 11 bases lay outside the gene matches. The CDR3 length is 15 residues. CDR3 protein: CATTLDRATYNEQFF. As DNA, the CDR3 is TGTGCCACTACCCTAGACAGGGCCACCTACAATGAGCAGTTCTTC.

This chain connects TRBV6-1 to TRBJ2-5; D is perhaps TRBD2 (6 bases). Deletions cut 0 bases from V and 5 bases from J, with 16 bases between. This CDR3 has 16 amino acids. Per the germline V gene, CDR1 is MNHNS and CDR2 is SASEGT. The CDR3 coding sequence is TGTGCCAGCAGTGAAGCCTTCGCGGGATTCCAGGAGACCCAGTACTTC. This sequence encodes CASSEAFAGFQETQYF.

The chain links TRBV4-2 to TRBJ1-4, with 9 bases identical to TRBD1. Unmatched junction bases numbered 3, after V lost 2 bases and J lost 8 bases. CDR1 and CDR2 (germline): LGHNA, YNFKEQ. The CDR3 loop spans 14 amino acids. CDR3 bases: TGTGCCAGCAGCCAAAACAGGGGGCGAGAAAAACTGTTTTTT. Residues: CASSQNRGREKLFF.

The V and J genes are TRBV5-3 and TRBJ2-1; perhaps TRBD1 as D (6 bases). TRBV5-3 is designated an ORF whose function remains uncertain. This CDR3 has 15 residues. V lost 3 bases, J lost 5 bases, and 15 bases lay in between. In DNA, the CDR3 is TGTGCCAGAAGCTACGGACAGTCCAGAAACAATGAGCAGTTCTTC. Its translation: CARSYGQSRNNEQFF.

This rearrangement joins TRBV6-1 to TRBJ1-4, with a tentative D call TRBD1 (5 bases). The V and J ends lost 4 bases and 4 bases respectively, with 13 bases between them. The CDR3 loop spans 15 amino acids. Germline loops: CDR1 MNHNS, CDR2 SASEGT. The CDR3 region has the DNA TGTGCCAGCAGTGCGGAGGACACTGATAATGAAAAACTGTTTTTT. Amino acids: CASSAEDTDNEKLFF.

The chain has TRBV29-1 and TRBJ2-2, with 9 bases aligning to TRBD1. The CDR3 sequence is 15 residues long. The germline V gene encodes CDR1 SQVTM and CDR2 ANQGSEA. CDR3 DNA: TGCAGTACAGGGGGCGGTTCTTCGAACACCGGGGAGCTGTTTTTT. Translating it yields CSTGGGSSNTGELFF.

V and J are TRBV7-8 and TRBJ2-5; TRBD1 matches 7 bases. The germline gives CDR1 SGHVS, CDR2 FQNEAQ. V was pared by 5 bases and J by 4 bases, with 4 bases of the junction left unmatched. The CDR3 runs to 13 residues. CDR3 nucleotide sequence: TGTGCCAGCAGCCTTTGGACAGGAGAGACCCAGTACTTC. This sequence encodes CASSLWTGETQYF. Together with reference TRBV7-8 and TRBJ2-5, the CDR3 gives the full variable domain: GAGVSQSPRYKVAKRGQDVALRCDPISGHVSLFWYQQALGQGPEFLTYFQNEAQLDKSGLPSDRFFAERPEGSVSTLKIQRTQQEDSAVYLCASSLWTGETQYFGPGTRLLVL.

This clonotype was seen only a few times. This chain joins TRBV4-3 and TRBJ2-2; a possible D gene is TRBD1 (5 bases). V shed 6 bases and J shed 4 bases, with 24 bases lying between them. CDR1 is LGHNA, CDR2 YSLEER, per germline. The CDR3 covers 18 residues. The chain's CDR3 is CASSVTQGRQLLTGELFF. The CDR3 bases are TGCGCCAGCAGTGTGACTCAGGGTAGACAGTTACTCACCGGGGAGCTGTTTTTT.

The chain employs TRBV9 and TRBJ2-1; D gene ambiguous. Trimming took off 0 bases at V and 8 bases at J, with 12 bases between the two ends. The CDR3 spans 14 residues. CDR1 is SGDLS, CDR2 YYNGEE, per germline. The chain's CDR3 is CASSVDPSGDEQFF. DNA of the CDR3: TGTGCCAGCAGCGTAGACCCTAGTGGAGATGAGCAGTTCTTC. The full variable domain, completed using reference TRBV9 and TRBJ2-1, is DSGVTQTPKHLITATGQRVTLRCSPRSGDLSVYWYQQSLDQGLQFLIQYYNGEERAKGNILERFSAQQFPDLHSELNLSSLELGDSALYFCASSVDPSGDEQFFGPGTRLTVL.

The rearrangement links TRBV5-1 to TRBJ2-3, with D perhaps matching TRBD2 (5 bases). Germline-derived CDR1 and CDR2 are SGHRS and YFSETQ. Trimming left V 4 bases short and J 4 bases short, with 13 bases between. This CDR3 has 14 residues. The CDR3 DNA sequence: TGCGCCAGCAGCCAGATGAGGGCCTCAGATACGCAGTATTTT. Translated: CASSQMRASDTQYF.

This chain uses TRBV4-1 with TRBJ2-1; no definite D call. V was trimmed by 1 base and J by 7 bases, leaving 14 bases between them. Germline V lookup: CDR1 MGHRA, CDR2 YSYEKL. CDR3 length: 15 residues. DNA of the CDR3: TGCGCCAGCAGCCAAGTGCTAGTTGTAGGGAATGAGCAGTTCTTC. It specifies CASSQVLVVGNEQFF.

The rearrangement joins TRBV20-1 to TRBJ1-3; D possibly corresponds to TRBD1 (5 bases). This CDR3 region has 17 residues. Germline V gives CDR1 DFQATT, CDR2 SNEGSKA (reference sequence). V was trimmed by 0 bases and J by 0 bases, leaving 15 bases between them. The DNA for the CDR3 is TGCAGTGCTAGAGATTCCCGGGGCCTCCTCTCTGGAAACACCATATATTTT. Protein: CSARDSRGLLSGNTIYF.

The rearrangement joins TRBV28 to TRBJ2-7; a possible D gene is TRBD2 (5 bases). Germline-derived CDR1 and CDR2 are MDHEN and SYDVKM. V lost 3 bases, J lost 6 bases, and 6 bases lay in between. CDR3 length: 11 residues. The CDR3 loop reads CASSFRGEQYF. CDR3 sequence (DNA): TGTGCCAGCAGTTTCCGGGGCGAGCAGTACTTC.

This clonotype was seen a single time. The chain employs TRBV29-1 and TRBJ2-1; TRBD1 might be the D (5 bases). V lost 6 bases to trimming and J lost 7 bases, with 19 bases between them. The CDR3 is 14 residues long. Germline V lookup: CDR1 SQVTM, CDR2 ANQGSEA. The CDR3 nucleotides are TGCAGCGTGAGAAGGGGTAGGTCGCCAAATGAGCAGTTCTTC. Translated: CSVRRGRSPNEQFF.

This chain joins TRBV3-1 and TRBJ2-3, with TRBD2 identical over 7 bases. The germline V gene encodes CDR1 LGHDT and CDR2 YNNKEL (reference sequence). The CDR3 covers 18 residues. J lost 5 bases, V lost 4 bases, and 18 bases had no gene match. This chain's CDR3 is CASSRDLAMTSRRDTQYF. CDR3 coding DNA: TGTGCCAGCAGCCGAGATCTGGCGATGACTAGCCGTAGAGATACGCAGTATTTT.

In nucleotides, the CDR3 is TGTGCCAGCAGTTTATTGGGTGGGCAGCCCCAGCATTTT. Amino acid sequence: CASSLLGGQPQHF. J is TRBJ1-5 and V is TRBV12-3 or TRBV12-4; D gene ambiguous. The CDR3 loop spans 13 amino acids. Trimming cost V 2 bases and J 7 bases, with 9 bases left between them.

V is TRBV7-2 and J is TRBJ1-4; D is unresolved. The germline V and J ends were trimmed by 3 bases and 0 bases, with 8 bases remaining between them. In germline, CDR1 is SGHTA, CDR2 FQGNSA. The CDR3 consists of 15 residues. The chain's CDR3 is CASSFRGSTNEKLFF. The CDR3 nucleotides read TGTGCCAGCAGCTTCCGAGGATCAACTAATGAAAAACTGTTTTTT. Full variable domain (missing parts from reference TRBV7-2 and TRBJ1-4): GAGVSQSPSNKVTEKGKDVELRCDPISGHTALYWYRQSLGQGLEFLIYFQGNSAPDKSGLPSDRFSAERTGGSVSTLTIQRTQQEDSAVYLCASSFRGSTNEKLFFGSGTQLSVL.